Presented here are 25 T cell receptor beta chains from one specimen sequenced in a study of blood T cell repertoires in COVID-19. Sequencing used immunoSEQ multiplex PCR; TCRdb keeps in-frame clones, though not all of them. The table has 95,000 to 130,000 clones, around four fifths seen once. Sequenced input: peripheral blood. The receptors come from a man under 40 with acute or convalescent COVID-19.

This chain links TRBV6-4 with TRBJ2-2, with 8 positions matching TRBD2. Germline V CDR1 and CDR2: MRHNA, SNTAGT. The CDR3 spans 13 residues. V dropped 5 bases and J dropped 4; count of bases not matched to a gene: 0. This CDR3 is CASSSGSTGELFF. Here the CDR3 DNA reads TGTGCCAGCAGTAGCGGGAGCACCGGGGAGCTGTTTTTT.

The V and J genes are TRBV25-1 and TRBJ2-5; 7 positions agree with TRBD2. The length of the CDR3 is 16 residues. Trimming took 2 bases from V and 3 from J; bases not matched to a gene: 9. Germline V gene data show CDR1 as MGHDK and CDR2 as SYGVNS. Written as DNA, the CDR3 is TGTGCCAGCAGTGAACACCTAAGCGGGACTAAAGAGACCCAGTACTTC. Its protein is CASSEHLSGTKETQYF.

V usage is TRBV9 and J usage is TRBJ2-1, with D possibly being TRBD1 (7 bases). The germline CDR1 and CDR2 sequences are SGDLS and YYNGEE. The CDR3 is 15 residues long. Trimming removed 1 base from V and 6 bases from J, with 14 bases in between. The CDR3 loop reads CASSVLQGGFNEQFF. For the CDR3, the DNA is TGTGCCAGCAGCGTACTTCAGGGGGGTTTCAATGAGCAGTTCTTC.

V and J are TRBV6-5 and TRBJ2-5; D might be TRBD2 (6 bases). Germline-derived CDR1 and CDR2 are MNHEY and SVGAGI. The V and J ends lost 6 bases and 13 bases respectively, with 15 bases between them. This CDR3 contains 11 residues. The CDR3 is CASRDGTVVYF. The CDR3 nucleotides read TGTGCCAGCAGGGACGGGACTGTGGTGTACTTC.

J is TRBJ1-2 and V is TRBV6-5; no firm D call. Germline V gene data show CDR1 as MNHEY and CDR2 as SVGAGI. CDR3 length equals 14 residues. V lost 6 bases and J 3 bases, leaving 14 bases between the germline ends. The CDR3, as DNA: TGTGCCAGCAGCCCCCGGGTTGTTGACTATGGCTACACCTTC. This encodes CASSPRVVDYGYTF.

The rearrangement links TRBV12-3 or TRBV12-4 to TRBJ1-1; D gene unclear. The length of the CDR3 is 13 residues. The V and J ends lost 5 bases and 10 bases respectively, with 17 bases between them. The CDR3 is CASSPRGDGGAFF. In nucleotides, the CDR3 is TGTGCCAGCAGTCCCCGCGGGGATGGTGGAGCTTTCTTT.

The V gene is TRBV27, the J gene TRBJ2-1; 9 positions match TRBD1. The germline CDR1 and CDR2 sequences are MNHEY and SMNVEV (reference sequence). CDR3 length: 16 amino acids. Trimming took 2 bases from V and 8 from J; bases not matched to a gene: 10. The CDR3 reads CASSLTGTGWRHEQFF. The CDR3 region has the DNA TGTGCCAGCAGTTTAACCGGGACAGGGTGGAGGCATGAGCAGTTCTTC.

This chain links TRBV3-1 (or the pseudogene TRBV3-2) with TRBJ1-2; D not certain. The germline gives CDR1 LGHDT, CDR2 YNNKEL (reference sequence). V gave up 1 base and J gave up 4 bases, with 25 bases separating them. The CDR3 contains 19 residues. The CDR3 DNA is TGTGCCAGCAGCCAAGTCTATCTGGTGGGAGGCACCGGATTCTATGGCTACACCTTC. Protein product: CASSQVYLVGGTGFYGYTF.

V usage is TRBV19 and J usage is TRBJ2-4; 9 bases line up with TRBD1. This CDR3 comprises 15 residues. Germline V gives CDR1 LNHDA, CDR2 SQIVND (reference sequence). V shed 1 base and J 6 bases; nucleotides not matched to a gene: 4. The CDR3, as DNA: TGTGCCAGTAGTATAGGGAGGGGACAGGGAAACATTCAGTACTTC. It is translated as CASSIGRGQGNIQYF.

V usage is TRBV28 and J usage is TRBJ2-1, with TRBD2 matching over 8 bases. The germline V gene encodes CDR1 MDHEN and CDR2 SYDVKM. CDR3 size: 14 residues. The V segment lost 10 bases and the J segment 1 base; nucleotides outside the gene matches: 6. As DNA, the CDR3 is TGTGCCACCAAAAGCGGGGGATCCTACAATGAGCAGTTCTTC. Its protein product is CATKSGGSYNEQFF.

The chain joins TRBV3-1 (or the pseudogene TRBV3-2) to TRBJ1-4; the match to TRBD1 covers 9 bases. The CDR3 length is 16 residues. Germline lookup yields CDR1 LGHDT and CDR2 YNNKEL (reference sequence). Trimming at V came to 1 base and at J to 8 bases, leaving 8 bases not matched to a gene. The DNA for the CDR3 is TGTGCCAGCAGCCAAGTGCCCGGGACAGGGCGCGAAAAACTGTTTTTT. Translated: CASSQVPGTGREKLFF.

The rearrangement joins TRBV7-8 to TRBJ2-5, with 10 nucleotides matching TRBD1. The CDR3 has 15 residues. Germline CDR1 is SGHVS and CDR2 is FQNEAQ. The ends lost 0 bases at V and 4 bases at J; junction bases unmatched: 2. CDR3 nucleotides: TGTGCCAGCAGCTTAGCGACAGGGGGCGCAGAGACCCAGTACTTC. Encoded protein: CASSLATGGAETQYF.

This chain joins TRBV4-1 and TRBJ1-5; 7 bases agree with TRBD1. V gave up 8 bases and J gave up 0 bases; unmatched junction bases: 7. The CDR3 spans 15 residues. Germline lookup yields CDR1 MGHRA and CDR2 YSYEKL. The CDR3 sequence: CASRSRDSSNQPQHF. The CDR3 DNA reads as TGCGCCAGCCGTTCTCGGGACAGTAGCAATCAGCCCCAGCATTTT.

This clone has more than one count but fewer than ten. The V and J genes are TRBV6-6 and TRBJ2-7, with TRBD2 matching 8 bases. The ends lost 0 bases at V and 0 bases at J; junction bases unmatched: 4. Germline loops: CDR1 MNHNY, CDR2 SVGAGI (reference sequence). The length of the CDR3 is 16 residues. The CDR3 sequence is CASSYSTSGYSYEQYF. In nucleotides, the CDR3 is TGTGCCAGCAGTTACTCCACTAGCGGTTACTCCTACGAGCAGTACTTC.

This clone was counted once. The chain is built from TRBV7-3 and TRBJ2-1, with 13 positions matching TRBD2. Trimming took 5 bases from V and 3 from J; bases not matched to a gene: 1. Germline V gene data show CDR1 as SGHTA and CDR2 as FQGTGA. The CDR3 totals 15 residues. The CDR3 DNA is TGTGCCAGCAGCGGGACTAGCGGGAACTACAATGAGCAGTTCTTC. It specifies CASSGTSGNYNEQFF.

V gene TRBV5-1 combines with J gene TRBJ1-1, with 7 bases lining up with TRBD1. Germline CDR1 reads SGHRS; CDR2 reads YFSETQ. The CDR3 spans 15 residues. The junction had 6 bases not matched to a gene; V was cut back by 4 bases and J by 0 bases. CDR3: CASSGGQVMNTEAFF. CDR3 nucleotide sequence: TGCGCCAGCAGCGGAGGACAGGTGATGAACACTGAAGCTTTCTTT.

This clone was observed a handful of times. The chain carries TRBV5-4 and TRBJ2-7, with TRBD2 identical over 11 bases. This CDR3 has 13 residues. Unmatched junction bases numbered 2, after V lost 2 bases and J lost 7 bases. CDR1 is SGHNT and CDR2 is YYREEE in the germline V gene (reference sequence). DNA for the CDR3: TGTGCCAGCAGCTTCCGACTAGCGGGGGAGCAGTACGTC. Translating it yields CASSFRLAGEQYV.

V is TRBV7-9 and J is TRBJ2-1, with 9 positions matching TRBD2. V trimming: 5 bases; J trimming: 2 bases; junction bases outside the gene matches: 7. This CDR3 region has 16 residues. The germline V gene encodes CDR1 SEHNR and CDR2 FQNEAQ (reference sequence). The CDR3 loop reads CASSPKGLAAYNEQFF. CDR3 DNA sequence: TGTGCCAGCAGCCCGAAGGGACTAGCAGCCTACAATGAGCAGTTCTTC.

The rearrangement links TRBV6-6 to TRBJ2-7; 11 bases are shared with TRBD1. Germline CDR1 reads MNHNY; CDR2 reads SVGAGI (reference sequence). The CDR3 length is 16 residues. V lost 6 bases, J lost 4 bases, and 11 bases stayed unmatched. CDR3 coding DNA: TGTGCCAGCAGCCGCGGGGACAGGGGGGAGGCGTACGAGCAGTACTTC. Translated, it gives CASSRGDRGEAYEQYF.

V usage is TRBV13 and J usage is TRBJ2-1; D remains ambiguous. CDR3 length: 15 amino acids. Germline V CDR1 and CDR2: PRHDT, FYEKMQ (reference sequence). V was cut by 5 bases and J by 6 bases, with 17 bases left in between. The CDR3 region has the DNA TGTGCCAGCAGCCCCCCGGTCTCCTCCACCAATGAGCAGTTCTTC. Translating it yields CASSPPVSSTNEQFF.

The chain uses TRBV29-1 and TRBJ1-3, with TRBD1 as a possible D gene (5 bases). The germline V and J ends were trimmed by 7 bases and 6 bases, with 16 bases remaining between them. CDR1 is SQVTM and CDR2 is ANQGSEA in the germline V gene. The CDR3 runs 13 residues. This CDR3 is CSACGGFSNTIYF. In DNA form, the CDR3 reads TGCAGCGCCTGTGGGGGGTTTTCAAACACCATATATTTT. The full variable domain, completed using reference TRBV29-1 and TRBJ1-3, is SAVISQKPSRDICQRGTSLTIQCQVDSQVTMMFWYRQQPGQSLTLIATANQGSEATYESGFVIDKFPISRPNLTFSTLTVSNMSPEDSSIYLCSACGGFSNTIYFGEGSWLTVV.

The rearrangement uses TRBV4-1 and TRBJ2-5, with D possibly being TRBD2 (6 bases). The germline gives CDR1 MGHRA, CDR2 YSYEKL. The V and J ends lost 3 bases and 2 bases respectively, with 10 bases between them. The CDR3 contains 14 residues. As DNA, the CDR3 is TGCGCCAGCAGCCAGACGGGGGTTCAAGAGACCCAGTACTTC. Translating it yields CASSQTGVQETQYF.

The rearrangement joins TRBV5-6 to TRBJ1-1; D ambiguous. The germline CDR1 and CDR2 sequences are SGHDT and YYEEEE. V lost 1 base and J 5 bases, leaving 9 bases between the germline ends. This CDR3 has 13 amino acids. Written as DNA, the CDR3 is TGTGCCAGCAGCTTGCCCCCGGGGACTGAAGCTTTCTTT. This translates into CASSLPPGTEAFF.

This clone was seen a few times. The chain couples TRBV6-4 to TRBJ2-3, with D unclear. This CDR3 contains 15 residues. Germline V gene data show CDR1 as MRHNA and CDR2 as SNTAGT. With 0 bases removed from V and 0 bases from J, the gap between germline ends came to 7 bases. CDR3 amino acids: CASSDSAGSTDTQYF. The CDR3, as DNA: TGTGCCAGCAGTGACTCTGCAGGTAGCACAGATACGCAGTATTTT.

V and J are TRBV5-1 and TRBJ2-1, with 8 bases aligning to TRBD2. J lost 7 bases, V lost 3 bases, and 12 bases had no gene match. In germline, CDR1 is SGHRS, CDR2 YFSETQ. The CDR3 is 16 residues long. In DNA, the CDR3 is TGCGCCAGCAGCTCAACCACTAGCGGCATTACAAATGAGCAGTTCTTC. As protein: CASSSTTSGITNEQFF.